Listed below are T cell receptor beta chains from one sample, sequenced in a study of cytomegalovirus exposure and HLA in healthy donors. TCRdb's table, derived via immunoSEQ multiplex PCR, lists solely in-frame clones and lacks some. The table includes under 200,000 clones, under 90% detected once. Sequenced: PBMCs. The receptor source for this set is a young man in good health and CMV-seronegative. CDR3s leave out the opening cysteine and the closing phenylalanine or tryptophan.

>TRBJ2-7|TRBV6-1|11
ASREGTLYEQY
>TRBJ2-1|TRBV5-1|13
ASSSSGRKGDEQF
>TRBJ1-2|TRBV5-4|11
ASSGTGYRGYT
>TRBJ1-5|TRBV7-9|13
ASSSEGQLNQPQH
>TRBJ2-1|TRBV6-6|12
ASSYGRTYNEQF
>TRBJ1-2|TRBV6-5|10
ASRRDTNGYT
>TRBJ2-1|TRBV7-2|14
ASSLVLAGGFNEQF
>TRBJ2-7|TRBV28|12
ASSLTGVSYEQY
>TRBJ1-3|TRBV28|18
ASSLRPGIGLTPPGNTIY
>TRBJ1-3|TRBV28|15
ASRQQGRSLSGNTIY
>TRBJ1-4|TRBV19|14
ASRPSTWSRDEKLF
>TRBJ2-1|TRBV28|12
ASSLRGGYNEQF
>TRBJ1-1|TRBV6-4|12
ASSAGPGNTEAF
>TRBJ1-1|TRBV6-1|13
ASGRQGRVNTEAF
>TRBJ1-2|TRBV10-3|13
AISESRTTNYGYT
>TRBJ1-1|TRBV5-1|13
ASSQGQGGDTEAF
>TRBJ1-2|TRBV5-5|12
ASSLEGLFYGYT
>TRBJ1-1|TRBV19|12
ASSSGIMDTEAF
>TRBJ1-5|TRBV10-3|12
AISDRDINQPQH
>TRBJ1-6|TRBV7-3|12
ASSMTGEGSPLH
>TRBJ1-4|TRBV4-3|11
ASSQVYGEKLF
>TRBJ1-6|TRBV5-1|12
ASSLDLDNSPLH
>TRBJ2-2|TRBV5-6|14
ASSIIGARYTGELF
>TRBJ1-4|TRBV5-6|14
ASSSNRFSVREKLF
>TRBJ2-3|TRBV11-3|14
ASSPGRREEVDTQY
>TRBJ2-3|TRBV27|14
ASTKLDRGEADTQY
>TRBJ1-5|TRBV6-5|13
ASSRTGGYNQPQH